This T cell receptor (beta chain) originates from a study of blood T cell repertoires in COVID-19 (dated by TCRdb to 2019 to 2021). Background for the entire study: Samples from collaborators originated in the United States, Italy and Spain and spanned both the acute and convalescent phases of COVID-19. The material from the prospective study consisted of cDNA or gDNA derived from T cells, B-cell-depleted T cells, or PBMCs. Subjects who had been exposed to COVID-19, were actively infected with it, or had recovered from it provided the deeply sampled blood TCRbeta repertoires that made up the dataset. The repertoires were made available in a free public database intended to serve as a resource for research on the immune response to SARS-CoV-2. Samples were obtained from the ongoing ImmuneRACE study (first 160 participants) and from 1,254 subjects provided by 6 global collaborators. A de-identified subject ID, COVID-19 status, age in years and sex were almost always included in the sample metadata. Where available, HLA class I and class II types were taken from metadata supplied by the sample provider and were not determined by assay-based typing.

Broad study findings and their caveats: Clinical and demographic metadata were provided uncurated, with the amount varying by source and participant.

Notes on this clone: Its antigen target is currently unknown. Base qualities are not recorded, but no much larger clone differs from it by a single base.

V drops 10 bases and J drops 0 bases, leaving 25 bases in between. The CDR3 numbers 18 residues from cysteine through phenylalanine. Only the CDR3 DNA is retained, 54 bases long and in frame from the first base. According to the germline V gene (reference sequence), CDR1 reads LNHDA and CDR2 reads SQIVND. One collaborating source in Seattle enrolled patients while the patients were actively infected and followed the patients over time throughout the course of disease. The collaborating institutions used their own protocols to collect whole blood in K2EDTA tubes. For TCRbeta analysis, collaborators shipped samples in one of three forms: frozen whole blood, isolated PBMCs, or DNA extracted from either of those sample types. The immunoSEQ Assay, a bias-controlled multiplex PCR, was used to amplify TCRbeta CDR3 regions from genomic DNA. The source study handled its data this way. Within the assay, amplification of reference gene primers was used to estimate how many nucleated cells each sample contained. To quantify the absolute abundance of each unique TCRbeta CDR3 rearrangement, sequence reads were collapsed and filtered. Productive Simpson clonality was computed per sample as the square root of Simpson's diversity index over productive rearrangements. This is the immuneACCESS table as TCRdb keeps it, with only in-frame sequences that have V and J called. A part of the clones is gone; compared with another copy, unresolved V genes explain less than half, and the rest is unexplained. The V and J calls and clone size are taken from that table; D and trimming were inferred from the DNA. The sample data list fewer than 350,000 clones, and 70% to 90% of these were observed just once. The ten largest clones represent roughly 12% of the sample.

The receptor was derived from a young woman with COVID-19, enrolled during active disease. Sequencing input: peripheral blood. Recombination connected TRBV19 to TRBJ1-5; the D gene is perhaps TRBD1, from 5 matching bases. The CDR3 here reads CAIVAGNRLKDSNQPQHF. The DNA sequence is TGTGCCATAGTAGCTGGGAACAGGCTTAAAGATAGCAATCAGCCCCAGCATTTT.